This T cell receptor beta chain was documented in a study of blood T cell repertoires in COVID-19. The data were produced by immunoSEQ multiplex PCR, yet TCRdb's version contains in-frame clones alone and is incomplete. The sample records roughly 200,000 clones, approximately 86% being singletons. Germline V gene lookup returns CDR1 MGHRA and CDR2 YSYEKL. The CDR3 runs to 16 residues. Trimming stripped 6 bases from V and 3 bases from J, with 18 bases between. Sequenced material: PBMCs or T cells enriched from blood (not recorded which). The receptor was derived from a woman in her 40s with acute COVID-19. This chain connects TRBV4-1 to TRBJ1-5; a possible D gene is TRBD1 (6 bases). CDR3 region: CASSPPPGTYNQPQHF. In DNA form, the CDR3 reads TGCGCCAGCAGTCCCCCACCCGGGACATACAATCAGCCCCAGCATTTT.